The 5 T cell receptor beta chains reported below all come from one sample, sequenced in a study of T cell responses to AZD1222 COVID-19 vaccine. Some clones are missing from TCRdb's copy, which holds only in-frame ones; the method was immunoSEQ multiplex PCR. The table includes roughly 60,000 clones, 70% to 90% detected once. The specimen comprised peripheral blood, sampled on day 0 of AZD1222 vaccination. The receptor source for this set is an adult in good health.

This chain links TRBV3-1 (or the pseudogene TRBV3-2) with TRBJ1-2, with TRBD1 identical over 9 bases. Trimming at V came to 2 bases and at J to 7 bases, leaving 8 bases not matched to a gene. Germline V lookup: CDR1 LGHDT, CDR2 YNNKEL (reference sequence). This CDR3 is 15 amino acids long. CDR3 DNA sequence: TGTGCCAGCAGCCAAACCTGGACAGGGGAAAGTGGCTACACCTTC. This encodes CASSQTWTGESGYTF.

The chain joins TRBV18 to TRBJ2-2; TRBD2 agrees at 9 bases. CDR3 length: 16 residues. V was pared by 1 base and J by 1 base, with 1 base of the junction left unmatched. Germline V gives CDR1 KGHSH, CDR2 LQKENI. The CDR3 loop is CASSPQLAGNTGELFF. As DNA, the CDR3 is TGTGCCAGCTCACCACAACTAGCGGGGAACACCGGGGAGCTGTTTTTT. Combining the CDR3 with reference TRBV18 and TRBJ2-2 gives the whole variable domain NAGVMQNPRHLVRRRGQEARLRCSPMKGHSHVYWYRQLPEEGLKFMVYLQKENIIDESGMPKERFSAEFPKEGPSILRIQQVVRGDSAAYFCASSPQLAGNTGELFFGEGSRLTVL.

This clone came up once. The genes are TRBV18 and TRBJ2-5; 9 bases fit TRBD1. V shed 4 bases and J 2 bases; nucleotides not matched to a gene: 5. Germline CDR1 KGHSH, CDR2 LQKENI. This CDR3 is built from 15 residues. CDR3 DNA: TGTGCCAGCTCACTCGGGACAGGGAAGCAAGAGACCCAGTACTTC. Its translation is CASSLGTGKQETQYF.

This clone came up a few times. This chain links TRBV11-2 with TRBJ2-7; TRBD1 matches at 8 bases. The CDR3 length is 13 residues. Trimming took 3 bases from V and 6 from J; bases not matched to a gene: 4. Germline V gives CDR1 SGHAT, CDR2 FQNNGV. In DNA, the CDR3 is TGTGCCAGCAGCTTCGGACAGGGAGGCGAGCAGTACTTC. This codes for CASSFGQGGEQYF.

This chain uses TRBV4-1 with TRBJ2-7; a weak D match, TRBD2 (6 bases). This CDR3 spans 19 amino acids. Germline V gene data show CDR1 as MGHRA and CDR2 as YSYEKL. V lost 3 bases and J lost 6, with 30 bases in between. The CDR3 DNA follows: TGCGCCAGCAGCCAGATAATGCGGGTGGGGCAGGGAGGTCCGGTCGAGCAGTACTTC. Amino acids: CASSQIMRVGQGGPVEQYF.